The entry below describes one T cell receptor (beta chain). The antigen is unknown. The data originate from a study of T cell responses to AZD1222 COVID-19 vaccine. The study's findings and limits: Clonal diversity was possibly underestimated, and white British individuals and females predominated among donors. Nearly half of spike-specific TCRs reportedly target unmutated variant regions. Only after the peak T cell response were repertoires sampled. Breadth and depth of Spike-specific TCRs rose after two AZD1222 doses.

Sequenced by immunoSEQ multiplex PCR; TCRdb stores in-frame clones only, minus some. The profile shows about 140,000 clones, 90% of them singletons. The V end lost 4 bases, the J end lost 6 bases, and 19 bases lay between the germline ends. Germline-derived CDR1 and CDR2 are MGHRA and YSYEKL. CDR3 length: 15 residues. This receptor was identified in an adult who received the AZD1222 COVID-19 vaccine. This chain links TRBV4-1 with TRBJ2-7; a possible D gene is TRBD1 (6 bases). Sequencing used peripheral blood, obtained 28 days after the second AZD1222 dose. CDR3 sequence reads: CASSPWLGAEFEQYF. The CDR3 nucleotides are TGCGCCAGCAGCCCGTGGTTGGGGGCAGAGTTCGAGCAGTACTTC.